One and the same sample provided the 27 T cell receptor beta chains below, sequenced in a study of T-cell reconstitution after alpha-beta-depleted transplantation in children. TCRbeta library construction was performed incorporating unique molecular identifiers. TCRdb re-called the PCR reads through MiXCR, storing one row per CDR3 protein. The sample holds 250,000 to 300,000 distinct CDR3 sequences, nearly 10% seen once. Here the sequenced sample was PBMCs from the stem cell graft donor, taken from the stem cell graft. The receptors shown here come from a human donor who donated a stem cell graft to a child with SCID.

The CDR3 protein is CSASGRLDNEKLFF. CDR3 DNA sequence: TGCAGTGCGAGTGGACGGCTAGATAATGAAAAACTGTTTTTT. The chain employs TRBV20-1 and TRBJ1-4, with unresolved D. Deletions cut 6 bases from V and 4 bases from J, with 15 bases between. The CDR3 totals 14 residues. CDR1 is DFQATT, CDR2 SNEGSKA, per germline (reference sequence).

This clonotype was detected many times. J is TRBJ1-4 and V is TRBV18, with D unresolved. The CDR3 contains 13 residues. V lost 6 bases and J 7 bases, leaving 12 bases between the germline ends. From germline, CDR1 is KGHSH and CDR2 LQKENI. The CDR3 bases are TGTGCCAGCTCTCCAAGGGATAGTGAAAAACTGTTTTTT. It specifies CASSPRDSEKLFF.

This clonotype came up a few times. This chain connects TRBV9 to TRBJ2-5, with D possibly being TRBD1 or TRBD2 (5 bases each). Trimming removed 2 bases at V and 5 bases at J, with 10 bases between. This CDR3 has 13 residues. CDR1 and CDR2 from the germline V gene are SGDLS and YYNGEE. The CDR3 reads CASSVRGAETQYF. CDR3 in DNA: TGTGCCAGCAGCGTGAGGGGAGCGGAGACCCAGTACTTC.

This clonotype was detected only a few times. The rearrangement joins TRBV12-3 or TRBV12-4 to TRBJ1-1, with 8 positions matching TRBD1. J was trimmed by 10 bases and V by 7 bases; bases with no gene match: 8. This CDR3 is 12 amino acids long. The chain's CDR3 is CASTLDRAVAFF. The CDR3 DNA is TGTGCCAGCACCCTGGACAGGGCGGTAGCTTTCTTT.

This clonotype was detected many times. The chain has TRBV6-1 and TRBJ2-1, with D unresolved. Germline lookup yields CDR1 MNHNS and CDR2 SASEGT. V lost 6 bases to trimming and J lost 4 bases, with 19 bases between them. This CDR3 is built from 16 residues. This CDR3 is CASRPVPGSPYNEQFF. The CDR3 nucleotides are TGTGCCAGCAGACCGGTCCCAGGTTCCCCTTACAATGAGCAGTTCTTC.

The chain links TRBV7-9 to TRBJ1-3, with D unresolved. The CDR3 totals 14 residues. Germline CDR1 is SEHNR and CDR2 is FQNEAQ (reference sequence). V was shortened by 5 bases and J by 4 bases, with 12 bases between the two germline ends. This CDR3 reads CASSGEAAGNTIYF. Here the CDR3 DNA reads TGTGCCAGCAGCGGAGAGGCAGCCGGAAACACCATATATTTT.

This chain connects TRBV7-9 to TRBJ1-4; weak D call: TRBD1 (5 bases). Germline assignment: CDR1 SEHNR and CDR2 FQNEAQ (reference sequence). The CDR3 contains 14 residues. Trimming cost V 8 bases and J 10 bases, with 20 bases left between them. In DNA, the CDR3 is TGTGCCAGCCGTGTCGGCCAGGGAAGAGCAAAACTGTTTTTT. Encoded protein: CASRVGQGRAKLFF. The whole variable domain, filled in from reference TRBV7-9 and TRBJ1-4, reads DTGVSQNPRHKITKRGQNVTFRCDPISEHNRLYWYRQTLGQGPEFLTYFQNEAQLEKSRLLSDRFSAERPKGSFSTLEIQRTEQGDSAMYLCASRVGQGRAKLFFGSGTQLSVL.

J is TRBJ2-3 and V is TRBV10-3; 8 nucleotides align to TRBD2. The J segment lost 1 base and the V segment lost 11 bases, leaving 5 bases of the junction unmatched. The CDR3 covers 13 residues. Looked up from germline, CDR1 is ENHRY and CDR2 is SYGVKD. The CDR3 DNA reads TGTGCCGGAGCAGCGGGGGGCACAGATACGCAGTATTTT. Protein sequence: CAGAAGGTDTQYF.

About this clonotype: One end of the junction is discordant with germline, which a read error may explain. The chain is built from TRBV20-1 and TRBJ2-7; TRBD2 aligns across 14 bases. CDR1 and CDR2 (germline): DFQATT, SNEGSKA (reference sequence). The CDR3 has 17 amino acids. CDR3 residues: CCARGTSGGLSSYEQYF. CDR3 nucleotide sequence: TGCTGTGCTAGAGGGACTAGCGGGGGCCTAAGCTCCTACGAGCAGTACTTC.

The rearrangement uses TRBV7-9 and TRBJ1-6, with 9 bases identical to TRBD1. The CDR3 totals 17 residues. Germline CDR1 and CDR2: SEHNR and FQNEAQ (reference sequence). V shed 3 bases, J shed 4 bases, and the junction held 7 bases outside the gene matches. The chain's CDR3 is CASSLGQGQGYNSPLHF. Here the CDR3 DNA reads TGTGCCAGCAGCTTGGGTCAAGGACAGGGGTATAATTCACCCCTCCACTTT.

This clonotype was seen more than once but under ten times. This chain links TRBV29-1 with TRBJ2-7; D gene unclear. From germline, CDR1 is SQVTM and CDR2 ANQGSEA. CDR3 size: 13 residues. Trimming pared 2 bases from V and 4 bases from J, leaving 12 bases between. The CDR3 reads CSVESPEAYEQYF. The CDR3 nucleotides read TGCAGCGTTGAATCCCCCGAGGCATACGAGCAGTACTTC.

This clonotype was counted at least ten times. The rearrangement joins TRBV4-2 to TRBJ2-3; the D gene is possibly TRBD2 (5 bases). Trimming stripped 4 bases from V and 6 bases from J, with 14 bases between. CDR3 length equals 14 residues. Germline values: CDR1 LGHNA, CDR2 YNFKEQ. The CDR3, as DNA: TGTGCCAGCAGCCCCCTCGAGGGAGTGGATACGCAGTATTTT. This codes for CASSPLEGVDTQYF.

In its sample, this clonotype was seen many times. The V gene is TRBV10-1, the J gene TRBJ2-3; the D gene could be TRBD1 or TRBD2 (5 bases each). CDR1 and CDR2 (germline): WNHNN, SYGVQD (reference sequence). This CDR3 region has 13 residues. V shed 5 bases and J shed 9 bases, with 15 bases lying between them. The CDR3 sequence is CASSLGPWDTQYF. CDR3 nucleotides: TGCGCCAGCAGTCTGGGCCCGTGGGACACGCAGTATTTT.

The table lists this clonotype with many counts. The chain has TRBV12-3 or TRBV12-4 and TRBJ1-5; TRBD1 matches 7 bases. The V segment lost 3 bases and the J segment 0 bases; nucleotides outside the gene matches: 8. This CDR3 is built from 17 residues. The CDR3 DNA follows: TGTGCCAGCAGTTTGAGGATAGGGGGCCGTAGCAATCAGCCCCAGCATTTT. As protein: CASSLRIGGRSNQPQHF.

This clonotype has only a few counts. This chain joins TRBV9 and TRBJ2-5, with D hard to call. Per germline, CDR1 SGDLS and CDR2 YYNGEE. The CDR3 is 14 residues long. Trimming took off 0 bases at V and 4 bases at J, with 10 bases between the two ends. The CDR3 DNA is TGTGCCAGCAGCGTAGAAGGCGCAGGAGAGACCCAGTACTTC. Its protein is CASSVEGAGETQYF.

There are many counts of this clonotype. The chain couples TRBV28 to TRBJ2-1; possible D gene TRBD2, 5 bases. This CDR3 contains 13 residues. Trimming cost V 5 bases and J 4 bases, with 9 bases left between them. Germline loops: CDR1 MDHEN, CDR2 SYDVKM. The CDR3 spells CASSGSLYNEQFF. CDR3 DNA sequence: TGTGCCAGCAGTGGGAGCCTGTACAATGAGCAGTTCTTC.

This clonotype was counted only a few times. J is TRBJ1-2 and V is TRBV12-3 or TRBV12-4; possibly TRBD1 for D (5 bases). Trimming took off 10 bases at V and 4 bases at J, with 13 bases between the two ends. The CDR3 contains 12 residues. Here the CDR3 reads CATTRDLYGYTF. CDR3 nucleotide sequence: TGTGCCACCACCCGGGACCTCTATGGCTACACCTTC.

This clonotype occurred many times. The V gene is TRBV7-9, the J gene TRBJ2-2; D is perhaps TRBD2 (5 bases). The CDR3 totals 15 residues. CDR1 is SEHNR, CDR2 FQNEAQ, per germline (reference sequence). Between the trimmed V and J ends, which lost 5 bases and 0 bases, there was a span of 10 bases. Here the CDR3 DNA reads TGTGCCAGCAGCCCCCGGAGGACGAACACCGGGGAGCTGTTTTTT. It yields the protein CASSPRRTNTGELFF.

This clonotype was recorded many times. The gene calls are TRBV12-3 or TRBV12-4 and TRBJ2-7; D gene unclear. The CDR3 totals 14 residues. V was clipped by 3 bases and J by 4 bases, with 13 bases between them. The CDR3 DNA reads as TGTGCCAGCAGTTTCGGTTCCCGCTCATACGAGCAGTACTTC. Translating it yields CASSFGSRSYEQYF.

The gene calls are TRBV27 and TRBJ1-6, with TRBD1 as a possible D gene (5 bases). The V end lost 7 bases, the J end lost 3 bases, and 7 bases lay between the germline ends. CDR3 length: 13 amino acids. The germline CDR1 and CDR2 sequences are MNHEY and SMNVEV (reference sequence). The CDR3 reads CASTGGYNSPLHF. CDR3 coding DNA: TGTGCCAGCACGGGGGGCTATAATTCACCCCTCCACTTT.

In this sample, this clonotype turned up many times. This chain uses TRBV12-3 or TRBV12-4 with TRBJ2-1; D is undetermined. The CDR3 has 11 residues. V lost 6 bases and J 15 bases, leaving 15 bases between the germline ends. In DNA, the CDR3 is TGTGCCAGCAGCCCCGGGCATCAACCGTTCTTC. Protein sequence: CASSPGHQPFF.

This clonotype occurred many times. The chain couples TRBV7-9 to TRBJ2-7; D might be TRBD1 (7 bases). CDR3 length equals 14 residues. Looked up from germline, CDR1 is SEHNR and CDR2 is FQNEAQ (reference sequence). V was cut by 5 bases and J by 2 bases, with 13 bases left in between. CDR3 sequence: CASSPRDSAYEQYF. CDR3 sequence (DNA): TGTGCCAGCAGCCCGCGGGACAGTGCCTACGAGCAGTACTTC.

The V gene is TRBV7-2, the J gene TRBJ1-6; D possibly corresponds to TRBD1 (5 bases). This CDR3 comprises 15 residues. Germline V CDR1 and CDR2: SGHTA, FQGNSA. V lost 6 bases and J lost 9, with 18 bases in between. CDR3 sequence (DNA): TGTGCCAGCAGTTCTCCCCGTGGGGGAGGTTCACCCCTCCACTTT. Encoded protein: CASSSPRGGGSPLHF. Full variable domain (remainder filled in from reference TRBV7-2 and TRBJ1-6): GAGVSQSPSNKVTEKGKDVELRCDPISGHTALYWYRQSLGQGLEFLIYFQGNSAPDKSGLPSDRFSAERTGGSVSTLTIQRTQQEDSAVYLCASSSPRGGGSPLHFGNGTRLTVT.

The chain combines TRBV12-3 or TRBV12-4 with TRBJ1-1, with 8 bases that match TRBD1. The CDR3 spans 15 residues. V was pared by 3 bases and J by 2 bases, with 5 bases of the junction left unmatched. CDR3 DNA sequence: TGTGCCAGCAGTTTGGGACAGGCGTATAACACTGAAGCTTTCTTT. This sequence encodes CASSLGQAYNTEAFF.

The rearrangement uses TRBV7-9 and TRBJ2-5; D gene uncertain. Trimming took 1 base from V and 5 from J, leaving 17 bases between them. Germline V gives CDR1 SEHNR, CDR2 FQNEAQ (reference sequence). This CDR3 is 16 amino acids long. CDR3 region: CASSLDQWVPPETQYF. Here the CDR3 DNA reads TGTGCCAGCAGCTTAGATCAGTGGGTCCCGCCGGAGACCCAGTACTTC.

This clonotype was counted between two and nine times. The genes are TRBV19 and TRBJ1-5; 7 bases are a match to TRBD1. CDR1 LNHDA and CDR2 SQIVND come from the germline V gene (reference sequence). The CDR3 is 14 residues long. V gave up 5 bases and J gave up 7 bases; unmatched junction bases: 8. Here the CDR3 DNA reads TGTGCCAGTAGTCCTGACAGGGCCGGCCAGCCCCAGCATTTT. It specifies CASSPDRAGQPQHF.

The J gene is TRBJ2-3, the V gene TRBV12-3 or TRBV12-4; tentatively, D is TRBD1 (7 bases). CDR3 size: 14 residues. The V end was cut by 8 bases, the J end by 7 bases, with 19 bases between. This chain's CDR3 is CASQLGQGDYTQYF. The CDR3 nucleotides are TGTGCCAGCCAACTTGGGCAGGGGGACTATACGCAGTATTTT.